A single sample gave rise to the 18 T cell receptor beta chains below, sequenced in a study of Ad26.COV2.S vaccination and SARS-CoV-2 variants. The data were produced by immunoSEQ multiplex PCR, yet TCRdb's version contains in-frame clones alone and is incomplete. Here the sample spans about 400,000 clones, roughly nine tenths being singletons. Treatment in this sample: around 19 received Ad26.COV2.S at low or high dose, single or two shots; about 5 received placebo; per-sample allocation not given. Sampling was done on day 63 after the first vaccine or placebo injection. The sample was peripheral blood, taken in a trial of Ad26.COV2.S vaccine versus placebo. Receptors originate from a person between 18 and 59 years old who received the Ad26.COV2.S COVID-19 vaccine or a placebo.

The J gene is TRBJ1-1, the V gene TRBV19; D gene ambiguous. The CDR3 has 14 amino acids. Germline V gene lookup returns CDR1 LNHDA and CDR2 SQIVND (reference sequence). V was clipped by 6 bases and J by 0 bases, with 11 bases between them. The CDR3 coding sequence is TGTGCCAGTAGATACACCGGGATGAACACTGAAGCTTTCTTT. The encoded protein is CASRYTGMNTEAFF.

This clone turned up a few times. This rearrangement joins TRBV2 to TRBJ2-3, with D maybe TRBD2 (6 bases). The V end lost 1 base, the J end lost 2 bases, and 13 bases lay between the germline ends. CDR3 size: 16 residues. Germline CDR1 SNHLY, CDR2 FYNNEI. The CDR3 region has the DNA TGTGCCAGCAGTGAAGGTTGGCGGGGCTCCACAGATACGCAGTATTTT. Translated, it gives CASSEGWRGSTDTQYF.

As DNA, the CDR3 is TGTGCCAGCAGTCCCTGGGGGGGCAATCAGCCCCAGCATTTT. This sequence encodes CASSPWGGNQPQHF. V gene TRBV2 combines with J gene TRBJ1-5; TRBD1 is a possible D gene (5 bases). The V end lost 5 bases, the J end lost 2 bases, and 10 bases lay between the germline ends. Germline V gives CDR1 SNHLY, CDR2 FYNNEI. The CDR3 runs to 14 residues.

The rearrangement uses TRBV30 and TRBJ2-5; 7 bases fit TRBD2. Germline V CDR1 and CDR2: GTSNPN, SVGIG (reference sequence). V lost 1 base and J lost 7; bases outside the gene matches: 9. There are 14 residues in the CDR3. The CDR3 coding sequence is TGTGCCTGGAGTGATTTCGGCAGGGAGGGGACCCAGTACTTC. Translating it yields CAWSDFGREGTQYF.

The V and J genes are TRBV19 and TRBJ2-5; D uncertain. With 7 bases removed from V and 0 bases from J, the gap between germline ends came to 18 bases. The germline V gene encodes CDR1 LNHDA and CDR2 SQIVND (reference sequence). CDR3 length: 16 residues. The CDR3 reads CASTDKYNTYQETQYF. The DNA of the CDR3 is TGTGCCAGTACCGATAAATACAACACCTACCAAGAGACCCAGTACTTC.

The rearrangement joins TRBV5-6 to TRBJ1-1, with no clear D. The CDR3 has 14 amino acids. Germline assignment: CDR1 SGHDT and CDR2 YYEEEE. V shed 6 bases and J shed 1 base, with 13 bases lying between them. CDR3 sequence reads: CASTLGRRNTEAFF. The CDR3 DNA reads TGTGCCAGCACTCTGGGGAGGAGGAACACTGAAGCTTTCTTT. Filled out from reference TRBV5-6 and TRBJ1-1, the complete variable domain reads DAGVTQSPTHLIKTRGQQVTLRCSPKSGHDTVSWYQQALGQGPQFIFQYYEEEERQRGNFPDRFSGHQFPNYSSELNVNALLLGDSALYLCASTLGRRNTEAFFGQGTRLTVV.

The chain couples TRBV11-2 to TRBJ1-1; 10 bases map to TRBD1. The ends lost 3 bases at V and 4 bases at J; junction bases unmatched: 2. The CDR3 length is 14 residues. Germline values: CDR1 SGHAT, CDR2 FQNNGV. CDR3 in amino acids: CASSFGDRGTEAFF. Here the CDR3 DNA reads TGTGCCAGCAGCTTTGGGGACAGGGGCACTGAAGCTTTCTTT.

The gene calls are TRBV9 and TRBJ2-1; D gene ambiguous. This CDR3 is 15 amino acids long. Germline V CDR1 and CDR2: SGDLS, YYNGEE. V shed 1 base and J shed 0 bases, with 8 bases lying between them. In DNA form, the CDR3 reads TGTGCCAGCAGCGTAACCCAGAGCTCCTACAATGAGCAGTTCTTC. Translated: CASSVTQSSYNEQFF.

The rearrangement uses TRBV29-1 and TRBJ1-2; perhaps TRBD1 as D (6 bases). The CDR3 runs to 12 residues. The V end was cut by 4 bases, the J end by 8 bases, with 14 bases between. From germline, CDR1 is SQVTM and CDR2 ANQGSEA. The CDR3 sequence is CSVGKGEGGYTF. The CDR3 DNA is TGCAGCGTTGGAAAGGGGGAGGGCGGCTACACCTTC.

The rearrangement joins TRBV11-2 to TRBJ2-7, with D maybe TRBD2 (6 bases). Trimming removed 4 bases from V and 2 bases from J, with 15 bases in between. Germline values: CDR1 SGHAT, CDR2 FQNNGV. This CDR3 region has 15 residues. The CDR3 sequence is CASSWGTASAYEQYF. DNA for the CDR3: TGTGCCAGCAGCTGGGGGACTGCCTCTGCCTACGAGCAGTACTTC.

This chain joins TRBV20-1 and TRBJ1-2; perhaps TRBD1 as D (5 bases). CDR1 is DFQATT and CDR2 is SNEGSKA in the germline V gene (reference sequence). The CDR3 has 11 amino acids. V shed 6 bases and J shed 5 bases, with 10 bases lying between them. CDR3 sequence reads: CSAGGGYGYTF. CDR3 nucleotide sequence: TGCAGTGCGGGCGGGGGGTATGGCTACACCTTC.

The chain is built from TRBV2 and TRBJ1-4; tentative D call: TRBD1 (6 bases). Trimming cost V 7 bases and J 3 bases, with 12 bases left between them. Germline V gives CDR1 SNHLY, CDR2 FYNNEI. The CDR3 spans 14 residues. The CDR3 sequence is CASNMDSSNEKLFF. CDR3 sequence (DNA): TGTGCCAGCAACATGGACAGTTCTAATGAAAAACTGTTTTTT.

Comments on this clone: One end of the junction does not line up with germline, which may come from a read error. CDR3 loop: CASTLGILNTGELFF. CDR3 nucleotide sequence: TGTGCCAGCACCTTGGGGATTCTAAATACCGGGGAGCTGTTTTTT. V gene TRBV5-6 combines with J gene TRBJ2-2; D call uncertain. Germline lookup yields CDR1 SGHDT and CDR2 YYEEEE. The CDR3 runs 15 residues.

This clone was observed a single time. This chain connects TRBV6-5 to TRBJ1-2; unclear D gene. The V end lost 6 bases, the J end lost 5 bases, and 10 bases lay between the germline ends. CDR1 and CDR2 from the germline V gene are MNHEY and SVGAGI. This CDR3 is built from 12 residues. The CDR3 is CASSNRGYGYTF. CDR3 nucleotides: TGTGCCAGCAGCAACCGAGGTTATGGCTACACCTTC.

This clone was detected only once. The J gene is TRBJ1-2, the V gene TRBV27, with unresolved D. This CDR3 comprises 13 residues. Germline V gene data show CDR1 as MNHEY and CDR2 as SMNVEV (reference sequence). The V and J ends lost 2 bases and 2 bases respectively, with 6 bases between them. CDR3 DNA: TGTGCCAGCAGTTTAGCGACAAACTATGGCTACACCTTC. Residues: CASSLATNYGYTF.

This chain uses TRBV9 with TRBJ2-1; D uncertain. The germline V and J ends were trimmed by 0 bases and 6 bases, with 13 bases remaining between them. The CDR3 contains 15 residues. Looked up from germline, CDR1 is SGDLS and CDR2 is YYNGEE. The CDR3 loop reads CASSVDWAWVNEQFF. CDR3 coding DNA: TGTGCCAGCAGCGTAGACTGGGCCTGGGTCAATGAGCAGTTCTTC.

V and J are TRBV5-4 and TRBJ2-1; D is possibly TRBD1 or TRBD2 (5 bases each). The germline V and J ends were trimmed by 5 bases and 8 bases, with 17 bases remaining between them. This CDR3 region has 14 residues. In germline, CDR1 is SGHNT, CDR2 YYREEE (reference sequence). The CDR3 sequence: CASSSGDGKDEQFF. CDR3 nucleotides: TGTGCCAGCAGTTCCGGGGACGGGAAAGATGAGCAGTTCTTC.

CDR3 coding DNA: TGTGCCAGCAGCTTGGCCGGGGTCTCCTACGAGCAGTACTTC. This gives the protein CASSLAGVSYEQYF. The chain carries TRBV5-4 and TRBJ2-7; a weak D match, TRBD2 (5 bases). This CDR3 has 14 residues. The germline V gene encodes CDR1 SGHNT and CDR2 YYREEE (reference sequence). The ends were cut back, 0 bases at V and 0 bases at J, with 7 bases in the middle.